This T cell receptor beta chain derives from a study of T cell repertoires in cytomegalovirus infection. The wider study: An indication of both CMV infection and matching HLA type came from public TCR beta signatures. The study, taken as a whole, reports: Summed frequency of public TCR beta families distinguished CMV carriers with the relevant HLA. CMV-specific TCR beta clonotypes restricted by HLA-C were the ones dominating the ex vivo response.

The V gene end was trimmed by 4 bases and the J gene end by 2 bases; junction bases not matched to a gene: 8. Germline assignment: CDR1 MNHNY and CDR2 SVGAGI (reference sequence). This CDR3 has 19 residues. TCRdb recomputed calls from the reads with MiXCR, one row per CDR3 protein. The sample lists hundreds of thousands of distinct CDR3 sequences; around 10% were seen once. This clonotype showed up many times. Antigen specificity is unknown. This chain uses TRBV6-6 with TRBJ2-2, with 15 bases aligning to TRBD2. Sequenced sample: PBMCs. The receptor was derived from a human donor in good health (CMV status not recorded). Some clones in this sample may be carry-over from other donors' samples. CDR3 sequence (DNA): TGTGCCAGCAGTTCTACCGGGACTAGCGGGGGGCCTAACACCGGGGAGCTGTTTTTT. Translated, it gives CASSSTGTSGGPNTGELFF.